This paragraph covers one T cell receptor (beta chain) sequence. The table lists this clonotype with many counts. The antigen it recognizes is unknown. Base qualities are not recorded, but no much larger clone differs from it by a single base. This sample was taken from a study of T cells in Graves' hyperthyroidism and ophthalmopathy (dated by TCRdb to the late 2010s). Notes on the research overall: Peripheral blood samples were taken at the time of initial diagnosis, prior to any treatment. To identify distinguishing TCR V-J signatures, a discovery cohort of roughly 100 patients was used, comprising 43 with Graves' ophthalmopathy and 57 with stable Graves' hyperthyroidism. Prospective prediction of ophthalmopathy was tested in an independent validation cohort of approximately 19 hyperthyroidism patients and some 17 patients who later progressed to ophthalmopathy. The roughly 90 discovery patients were divided at random into training and test sets in a 7:3 ratio. The study also compared thyroid tissue and blood T-cell repertoires from five or six Graves' hyperthyroidism patients. After blood sampling, hyperthyroidism patients were treated with methimazole at a starting dose of 30 mg daily, and ophthalmopathy patients were treated with high-dose intravenous methylprednisolone. TCR Vbeta CDR3 sequencing of 135 peripheral blood samples (more than 40 ophthalmopathy, about 80 hyperthyroidism and some 17 progressor patients) is reported in the paper.

The research as a whole found: In validation, progression to ophthalmopathy was predicted by the model with roughly 71% sensitivity and about 72% specificity, a median of about 6 months before onset. No statistical method was used to fix the sample size in advance, and group allocation was not hidden from the investigators. Most expanded thyroid clonotypes (frequency above 0.001) were also found in blood, which suggests that blood repertoires may mirror thyroid immune responses. A model built on a 13 V-J signature distinguished ophthalmopathy from stable hyperthyroidism, reaching approximately 89% sensitivity and 81.08% specificity in cross-validation and 80%/75% in testing.

V loses 6 bases of germline sequence and J loses 9 bases, and the interval between the two ends is 15 bases. The germline V gene (reference sequence) specifies LNHDA as CDR1 and SQIVND as CDR2. Taken from cysteine to phenylalanine, the CDR3 has 13 residues. This entry keeps only the CDR3 DNA: 39 bases, framed from base 1. Amplification of TCR beta CDR3 regions was carried out from RNA transcripts. The TCR CDR3 was subjected to a first round of RT-PCR using the HTBI primer set and the Qiagen OneStep RT-PCR kit. The libraries were constructed in a second round of multiplex PCR and then size-selected and purified. Paired-end sequencing of the libraries was performed with 100 bp reads on an Illumina HiSeq2000. The authors' pipeline ran thus. SOAPnuke was used to process the raw data, with reads discarded if the reads contained adapters or uncalled bases, had a mean Phred below 15, or lacked an exact constant-primer or identifier match. High-quality paired reads were merged with COPE v1.2.5, and unique nucleotide sequences were defined as clonotypes. MiTCR v1.1 was used to align clonotypes to the IMGT TRBV, TRBD and TRBJ reference segments. Analysis was restricted to V-J combinations with a frequency above 0.0001, which covered approximately 99% of repertoires. A TCS score was defined as the ratio of F50 (clonal expansion) to E x V (chaos), with BLOSUM62-based TCRdist applied between CDR3 peptides within each V-J. Welch's t-statistics and random forest reduced several hundred V-J features to about 12, which were used in a naive Bayes classifier (R e1071). In TCRdb, the public reads were trimmed at Q25 with fastp and aligned with MiXCR, with productive beta chains retained. Every distinct CDR3 protein forms one entry, paired with its most common genes and DNA. These V and J calls originate from TCRdb's pipeline instead of the authors' own analysis. The sample includes around 400,000 distinct CDR3 sequences, with 15% observed a single time. Together, the top ten hold about 21% of the sample.

Moderately to severely active disease, a Clinical Activity Score of at least 3, a NOSPECS grade of at least 4, and a duration under 3 months were present in ophthalmopathy patients. Patients with uncontrolled infections, other autoimmune diseases, pregnancy or lactation were excluded. Diagnoses relied on clinical symptoms, serum thyroxine and TRAb, thyroid ultrasound and orbital computed tomography. PBMCs were isolated from 7.5 to 10 ml of fresh peripheral blood by Ficoll-Paque density gradient centrifugation. Total RNA was extracted using Trizol reagent, and RNA quality was assessed on an Agilent 2100 Bioanalyzer.

The rearranged segments are TRBV19 and TRBJ1-5; matching of 5 bases hints at TRBD1 as the D gene. The TCR originated in a woman aged 60-70 years with Graves' ophthalmopathy. Sequenced: blood. The DNA sequence reads TGTGCCAGTAGCTGGACGTCGAGGGGGCCCCAGCATTTT. This sequence encodes CASSWTSRGPQHF.